These T cell receptor beta chains were read from a single sample in a study of blood T cells in healthy people across ages. TCRdb reanalysed the 5' RACE reads using MiXCR and keeps one entry per CDR3 protein. The sample lists about a million distinct CDR3 sequences, 45% to 50% occurring once. The sequencing input was blood. These receptors were taken from a man aged 25 to 40 in good health. The CDR3 runs from the conserved cysteine through the conserved F or W. Fields, in order: D gene, V gene, clone size, J gene, CDR3 length, CDR3 DNA, CDR3 protein. The D gene is left open where the match is weak. Some rows mark clone size as missing; the rest say once, few, many or name a class of expanded clone.

d_call: -; v_call: TRBV9; clone_size: -; j_call: TRBJ2-1; cdr3_length: 16; cdr3_nt: TGTGCCAGCAGCCTCGAGGGGGACCCCTCCTACAATGAGCAGTTCTTC; cdr3_aa: CASSLEGDPSYNEQFF
d_call: TRBD1; v_call: TRBV27; clone_size: -; j_call: TRBJ1-4; cdr3_length: 14; cdr3_nt: TGTGCCAGTCAAAGAGGGACAGGGGACGAAAAACTGTTTTTT; cdr3_aa: CASQRGTGDEKLFF
d_call: -; v_call: TRBV5-1; clone_size: -; j_call: TRBJ2-7; cdr3_length: 15; cdr3_nt: TGCGCCAGCAGCCCGGACCGGGGGACAAGCTACGAGCAGTACTTC; cdr3_aa: CASSPDRGTSYEQYF
d_call: TRBD2; v_call: TRBV18; clone_size: -; j_call: TRBJ2-3; cdr3_length: 17; cdr3_nt: TGTGCCAGCTCGCCTCAAAGAAGCGGGGGGCCCACAGATATGCAGTATTTT; cdr3_aa: CASSPQRSGGPTDMQYF
d_call: -; v_call: TRBV5-1; clone_size: -; j_call: TRBJ2-3; cdr3_length: 18; cdr3_nt: TGCGCCAGCAGCTTGGCCGGGGCCCAGGGATCCTGGACAGATACGCAGTATTTT; cdr3_aa: CASSLAGAQGSWTDTQYF
d_call: TRBD2; v_call: TRBV6-4; clone_size: many; j_call: TRBJ2-3; cdr3_length: 16; cdr3_nt: TGTGCCAGCAGTGACGTTGCGGGGGGGAGCACAGATACGCAGTATTTT; cdr3_aa: CASSDVAGGSTDTQYF
d_call: TRBD1; v_call: TRBV19; clone_size: -; j_call: TRBJ1-5; cdr3_length: 18; cdr3_nt: TGTGCCAGTAGTCCACGGACAGGGGCTGGTAACAGCAATCAGCCCCAGCATTTT; cdr3_aa: CASSPRTGAGNSNQPQHF
d_call: TRBD1; v_call: TRBV18; clone_size: -; j_call: TRBJ1-2; cdr3_length: 16; cdr3_nt: TGTGCCAGCTCACCTTTCCCGGGACAGCAAAACTATGGCTACACCTTC; cdr3_aa: CASSPFPGQQNYGYTF
d_call: -; v_call: TRBV3-1; clone_size: -; j_call: TRBJ1-5; cdr3_length: 14; cdr3_nt: TGTGCCAGCAGCCCACGGACAAGCGGTCAGCCCCAGCATTTT; cdr3_aa: CASSPRTSGQPQHF
d_call: TRBD2; v_call: TRBV4-1; clone_size: -; j_call: TRBJ2-3; cdr3_length: 17; cdr3_nt: TGCGCCAGCAGCCAAGATGTGTCTAGCGGGGGGGAAGATACGCAGTATTTT; cdr3_aa: CASSQDVSSGGEDTQYF
d_call: -; v_call: TRBV20-1; clone_size: -; j_call: TRBJ2-5; cdr3_length: 16; cdr3_nt: TGCAGTGCTAGAGATCCCCAGACAGGGAGGGCAAAGACCCAGTACTTC; cdr3_aa: CSARDPQTGRAKTQYF
d_call: TRBD1; v_call: TRBV7-8; clone_size: -; j_call: TRBJ2-7; cdr3_length: 16; cdr3_nt: TGTGTCAGCAGCTTAAGGCAGGGGGACAACTCCTACGAGCAGTACTTC; cdr3_aa: CVSSLRQGDNSYEQYF
d_call: -; v_call: TRBV6-5; clone_size: few; j_call: TRBJ1-2; cdr3_length: 13; cdr3_nt: TGTGCCAGCTTCCCAGGGACTAACTATGGCTACACCTTC; cdr3_aa: CASFPGTNYGYTF
d_call: -; v_call: TRBV7-2; clone_size: -; j_call: TRBJ2-5; cdr3_length: 16; cdr3_nt: TGTGCCAGCAGCTTAGATATTTTCCAGGTTCAGGAGACCCAGTACTTC; cdr3_aa: CASSLDIFQVQETQYF
d_call: -; v_call: TRBV5-1; clone_size: few; j_call: TRBJ2-6; cdr3_length: 16; cdr3_nt: TGCGCCAGCAGCTTGGTAGCCTCCTCTGGGGCCAACGTCCTGACTTTC; cdr3_aa: CASSLVASSGANVLTF
d_call: -; v_call: TRBV11-3; clone_size: -; j_call: TRBJ2-1; cdr3_length: 17; cdr3_nt: TGTGCCAGCAGCTTAGGCGTAGCGTCGTACTCCTACAATGAGCAGTTCTTC; cdr3_aa: CASSLGVASYSYNEQFF